This T cell receptor beta chain was sequenced in a study of naive and memory T cell subsets. Study-wide results and limits: Over 85% of naive TCR sequences appeared only once after error correction, unlike memory subsets. In CD4 and CD8 cells, diversity dropped from naive through EMRA.

This clonotype was recorded many times. Its antigen is unknown. Alpha and beta libraries were amplified separately from the second PCR onward. CMV status came from CD4+ T cell IFNgamma after overnight CMV lysate stimulation of fresh PBMCs. An equimolar mix of two oligonucleotides served as the beta constant-region primer for TRBC1 and TRBC2. TCRdb recomputed calls from the UMI-ligation and nested PCR reads with MiXCR, one row per CDR3 protein. The sample includes roughly 91,000 distinct CDR3 sequences, roughly 13% of them seen just once. The sequenced material came from central memory CD4+ T cells from blood. This TCR came from a human donor in good health.

The CDR3 sequence is CASRKFFRGALSNGELFF. CDR3 sequence (DNA): TGTGCCAGCAGGAAATTCTTTCGGGGCGCCTTGAGTAACGGGGAGCTGTTTTTT. V and J are TRBV12-3 or TRBV12-4 and TRBJ2-2, with D tentatively TRBD1 or TRBD2 (5 bases each). V was shortened by 6 bases and J by 7 bases, with 27 bases between the two germline ends. The CDR3 extends over 18 amino acids.